The 29 T cell receptor beta chains below all came from one sample that was sequenced in a study of T cell repertoires in cytomegalovirus infection. No antigen has been identified for these receptors. Via MiXCR, TCRdb re-called the reads, giving one row per CDR3 protein. Of approximately 73,000 distinct CDR3 sequences listed, around 40% are singletons. This material consisted of CD8+ T cells from cultured PBMCs, taken from culture after CMV antigen stimulation. These receptors all come from a human donor in good health (CMV status not recorded). Some clones in this sample may be carry-over from other donors' samples.

The CDR3 loop is CASRSVLGGYEQYF. In nucleotides, the CDR3 is TGTGCCAGCAGATCAGTCCTGGGAGGCTACGAGCAGTACTTC. The V gene is TRBV28, the J gene TRBJ2-7; D is possibly TRBD2 (6 bases). The ends were cut back, 6 bases at V and 3 bases at J, with 15 bases in the middle. The germline V gene has CDR1 MDHEN and CDR2 SYDVKM. The CDR3 loop spans 14 amino acids.

The CDR3 loop is CASSYSITGYTEAFF. The CDR3 DNA reads as TGTGCCAGCAGTTACTCGATAACGGGTTACACTGAAGCTTTCTTT. The rearrangement joins TRBV6-5 to TRBJ1-1; no clear D gene. V lost 0 bases and J 3 bases, leaving 11 bases between the germline ends. The germline V gene has CDR1 MNHEY and CDR2 SVGAGI. This CDR3 is built from 15 residues.

The chain links TRBV4-1 to TRBJ1-1; no firm D call. V lost 1 base to trimming and J lost 5 bases, with 11 bases between them. The CDR3 extends over 14 amino acids. Germline lookup yields CDR1 MGHRA and CDR2 YSYEKL. The CDR3 here is CASSQVTGTTEAFF. In DNA, the CDR3 is TGCGCCAGCAGCCAAGTGACTGGAACTACTGAAGCTTTCTTT.

With respect to this clonotype: One end of the junction is discordant with germline, which a read error may explain. The chain is built from TRBV6-1 and TRBJ1-6, with D possibly TRBD1 on 6 matching bases. Looked up from germline, CDR1 is MNHNS and CDR2 is SASEGT. The CDR3 covers 16 residues. CDR3 sequence reads: CAGSAKGGALNSPLHF. The CDR3 DNA sequence: TGTGCCGGCAGCGCCAAGGGGGGCGCACTTAATTCACCCCTCCACTTT.

Written as DNA, the CDR3 is TGTGCCAGCAGCTTTATGGGACTAGCGGTGAACACCGGGGAGCTGTTTTTT. This encodes CASSFMGLAVNTGELFF. V and J are TRBV12-3 or TRBV12-4 and TRBJ2-2; 11 bases agree with TRBD2. Unmatched junction bases numbered 7, after V lost 6 bases and J lost 1 base. The CDR3 length is 17 residues.

V gene TRBV24-1 combines with J gene TRBJ2-2; no definite D call. Trimming took off 1 base at V and 5 bases at J, with 4 bases between the two ends. CDR3 length: 13 residues. Germline-derived CDR1 and CDR2 are KGHDR and SFDVKD. Written as DNA, the CDR3 is TGTGCCACCAGTGATTTTGGGACCGGGGAGCTGTTTTTT. It is translated as CATSDFGTGELFF.

This clonotype was seen more than once but under ten times. This rearrangement joins TRBV2 to TRBJ2-2; TRBD2 matches 7 bases. From germline, CDR1 is SNHLY and CDR2 FYNNEI. The CDR3 consists of 16 residues. J gave up 2 bases and V 7 bases, and 10 bases lay outside the gene matches. The CDR3 region is CASKREGITNTGELFF. CDR3 coding DNA: TGTGCCAGCAAGAGGGAGGGGATTACCAACACCGGGGAGCTGTTTTTT.

This clonotype was found a few times. The chain links TRBV19 to TRBJ2-6; D is undetermined. The germline V gene has CDR1 LNHDA and CDR2 SQIVND (reference sequence). Trimming removed 9 bases from V and 4 bases from J, with 16 bases in between. The CDR3 sequence is 15 residues long. The chain's CDR3 is CASLDPRPGANVLTF. The DNA of the CDR3 is TGTGCCAGCCTGGACCCGCGGCCCGGGGCCAACGTCCTGACTTTC.

This clonotype was seen at least ten times. This chain uses TRBV4-1 with TRBJ1-1; D not certain. The germline V gene has CDR1 MGHRA and CDR2 YSYEKL. This CDR3 comprises 11 residues. V was pared by 8 bases and J by 5 bases, with 9 bases between. The CDR3, as DNA: TGCGCCAGCGGCGGGAGTACTGAAGCTTTCTTT. Protein product: CASGGSTEAFF.

This sequence joins TRBV12-3 or TRBV12-4 and TRBJ1-2, with no clear D. The CDR3 contains 13 residues. V was cut by 7 bases and J by 6 bases, with 15 bases left in between. Written as DNA, the CDR3 is TGTGCCAGCACCCCTTTCCCCCCGGATGGCTACACCTTC. Residues: CASTPFPPDGYTF.

The rearrangement links TRBV4-1 to TRBJ1-1, with D hard to call. V was shortened by 6 bases and J by 3 bases, with 8 bases between the two germline ends. The CDR3 has 12 residues. Germline CDR1 and CDR2: MGHRA and YSYEKL. CDR3 amino acids: CASRHMHTEAFF. The CDR3 DNA reads as TGCGCCAGCAGGCACATGCACACTGAAGCTTTCTTT.

In its sample, this clonotype was seen a few times. The chain links TRBV4-1 to TRBJ2-7; 13 bases map to TRBD2. J lost 3 bases, V lost 4 bases, and 9 bases had no gene match. This CDR3 has 17 amino acids. The germline gives CDR1 MGHRA, CDR2 YSYEKL. This CDR3 is CASSPGTSGARLYEQYF. The CDR3 bases are TGCGCCAGCAGCCCTGGGACTAGCGGGGCAAGACTCTACGAGCAGTACTTC.

This clonotype was detected only a few times. V and J are TRBV7-9 and TRBJ2-3; 9 bases align to TRBD2. The CDR3 extends over 19 amino acids. V shed 3 bases and J 2 bases; nucleotides not matched to a gene: 15. Germline CDR1 is SEHNR and CDR2 is FQNEAQ (reference sequence). CDR3 region: CASSFPAGIAGEVTDTQYF. CDR3 in DNA: TGTGCCAGCAGCTTCCCTGCCGGGATAGCGGGGGAGGTCACAGATACGCAGTATTTT.

This sequence joins TRBV7-6 and TRBJ2-1, with D unresolved. V shed 8 bases and J shed 5 bases, with 4 bases lying between them. The CDR3 is 10 residues long. Germline loops: CDR1 SGHVS, CDR2 FNYEAQ. The chain's CDR3 is CASPHNEQFF. DNA of the CDR3: TGTGCCAGCCCCCACAATGAGCAGTTCTTC.

In its sample, this clonotype was seen a few times. The rearrangement uses TRBV7-2 and TRBJ2-7; D is undetermined. The CDR3 runs 16 residues. CDR1 and CDR2 (germline): SGHTA, FQGNSA. Trimming pared 5 bases from V and 1 base from J, leaving 18 bases between. In DNA, the CDR3 is TGTGCCAGCAGCGCCGTTTCTGGGTTCGGGTCCTACGAGCAGTACTTC. Residues: CASSAVSGFGSYEQYF.

This clonotype was seen at least ten times. The J gene is TRBJ2-7, the V gene TRBV5-1; possible D gene TRBD1, 5 bases. Per germline, CDR1 SGHRS and CDR2 YFSETQ. This CDR3 region has 14 residues. V was trimmed by 1 base and J by 5 bases, leaving 13 bases between them. In DNA form, the CDR3 reads TGCGCCAGCAGCTTGCGTGGACAACCCAACGAGCAGTACTTC. Residues: CASSLRGQPNEQYF.

This clonotype came up many times. This sequence joins TRBV7-6 and TRBJ1-1, with 9 bases lining up with TRBD1. This CDR3 is 19 amino acids long. Germline V gives CDR1 SGHVS, CDR2 FNYEAQ. Trimming removed 0 bases from V and 0 bases from J; junction bases left unmatched: 11. DNA for the CDR3: TGTGCCAGCAGCTTAGCCCCGGGACAGGGAGAGGCTTTGAACACTGAAGCTTTCTTT. Protein product: CASSLAPGQGEALNTEAFF.

Only a few counts were recorded for this clonotype. This chain uses TRBV7-2 with TRBJ2-1; 13 bases align to TRBD2. CDR1 is SGHTA and CDR2 is FQGNSA in the germline V gene. V gave up 6 bases and J gave up 10 bases; unmatched junction bases: 12. The CDR3 extends over 16 amino acids. CDR3 DNA sequence: TGTGCCAGCAGTTCTAGATTGGGACTAGCGGGGTTAGAGCAGTTCTTC. It yields the protein CASSSRLGLAGLEQFF.

This clonotype has a handful of counts. The rearrangement uses TRBV7-6 and TRBJ2-7; TRBD1 aligns across 7 bases. This CDR3 contains 16 residues. The germline V gene encodes CDR1 SGHVS and CDR2 FNYEAQ. After removal of 1 base from V and 5 bases from J, the junction contained 11 bases not matched to a gene. This CDR3 is CASSLGAGTADHEQYF. The DNA of the CDR3 is TGTGCCAGCAGCTTAGGAGCCGGGACAGCGGATCACGAGCAGTACTTC. Together with reference TRBV7-6 and TRBJ2-7, the CDR3 gives the full variable domain: GAGVSQSPRYKVTKRGQDVALRCDPISGHVSLYWYRQALGQGPEFLTYFNYEAQQDKSGLPNDRFSAERPEGSISTLTIQRTEQRDSAMYRCASSLGAGTADHEQYFGPGTRLTVT.

This clonotype has a handful of counts. The CDR3 sequence: CASSLGTSGGSEQYF. The CDR3 nucleotides are TGTGCCAGCAGCTTAGGGACTAGCGGGGGGTCCGAGCAGTACTTC. This chain joins TRBV7-8 and TRBJ2-7; 14 bases fit TRBD2. The germline V gene has CDR1 SGHVS and CDR2 FQNEAQ. The CDR3 spans 15 residues. Trimming at V came to 1 base and at J to 6 bases, leaving 2 bases not matched to a gene.

This chain links TRBV7-2 with TRBJ2-4, with D maybe TRBD2 (6 bases). The CDR3 extends over 17 amino acids. CDR1 SGHTA and CDR2 FQGNSA come from the germline V gene. V was cut by 1 base and J by 1 base, with 14 bases left in between. The CDR3 DNA is TGTGCCAGCAGCTTAGTTCGGCCCGGGGGTGCCAAAAACATTCAGTACTTC. Its translation is CASSLVRPGGAKNIQYF.

The J gene is TRBJ2-3, the V gene TRBV11-1; TRBD2 is a possible D gene (6 bases). The CDR3 is 16 residues long. Trimming stripped 1 base from V and 0 bases from J, with 11 bases between. CDR1 and CDR2 from the germline V gene are SGHAT and FQDESV (reference sequence). The CDR3 DNA reads TGTGCCAGCAGCTTAGACGGGGGTCTGAGCACAGATACGCAGTATTTT. It encodes CASSLDGGLSTDTQYF. Supplemented by reference TRBV11-1 and TRBJ2-3, the full variable domain reads EAEVAQSPRYKITEKSQAVAFWCDPISGHATLYWYRQILGQGPELLVQFQDESVVDDSQLPKDRFSAERLKGVDSTLKIQPAELGDSAMYLCASSLDGGLSTDTQYFGPGTRLTVL.

This clonotype was seen a single time. Here the CDR3 DNA reads TGCGCCAGCAGTCCGGCGGGGGGAGGCACTGAAGCTTTCTTT. This encodes CASSPAGGGTEAFF. This sequence joins TRBV5-1 and TRBJ1-1, with D possibly matching TRBD1 (5 bases). The CDR3 spans 14 residues. Germline V CDR1 and CDR2: SGHRS, YFSETQ. V gave up 5 bases and J gave up 4 bases, with 15 bases separating them.

This chain links TRBV5-1 with TRBJ1-5; D is unclear. Per germline, CDR1 SGHRS and CDR2 YFSETQ. The CDR3 runs 16 residues. Trimming shortened V by 4 bases and J by 0 bases, and 14 bases separated the two germline ends. CDR3 loop: CASSEDPLRSNQPQHF. The CDR3 DNA reads TGCGCCAGCAGCGAGGATCCCCTTCGTAGCAATCAGCCCCAGCATTTT.

This clonotype was counted only a few times. This rearrangement joins TRBV7-2 to TRBJ1-5, with D unclear. V was clipped by 0 bases and J by 3 bases, with 9 bases between them. The CDR3 runs to 15 residues. Germline-derived CDR1 and CDR2 are SGHTA and FQGNSA. For the CDR3, the DNA is TGTGCCAGCAGCTTAGCGGGAGGAAACAATCAGCCCCAGCATTTT. Protein product: CASSLAGGNNQPQHF.

This clonotype has ten or more counts. The gene calls are TRBV7-8 and TRBJ2-6; D call uncertain. V was trimmed by 1 base and J by 3 bases, leaving 10 bases between them. Germline CDR1 is SGHVS and CDR2 is FQNEAQ. CDR3 length: 16 residues. The CDR3 loop reads CASSLGRYIGANVLTF. CDR3 DNA sequence: TGTGCCAGCAGCTTAGGACGGTACATTGGGGCCAACGTCCTGACTTTC. Complete variable domain (other parts from reference TRBV7-8 and TRBJ2-6): GAGVSQSPRYKVAKRGQDVALRCDPISGHVSLFWYQQALGQGPEFLTYFQNEAQLDKSGLPSDRFFAERPEGSVSTLKIQRTQQEDSAVYLCASSLGRYIGANVLTFGAGSRLTVL.

This clonotype was seen a single time. The junction does not match germline at one end; this may be a read error. This rearrangement joins TRBV4-1 to TRBJ2-7, with D possibly being TRBD2 (5 bases). CDR3 length: 14 amino acids. Germline V gene lookup returns CDR1 MGHRA and CDR2 YSYEKL. CDR3 amino acids: CASSHIGMSYKQYF. The CDR3 nucleotides read TGCGCCAGCAGCCATATCGGGATGTCCTACAAGCAGTACTTC.

The chain uses TRBV5-4 and TRBJ2-7; 7 nucleotides line up with TRBD1. Germline CDR1 SGHNT, CDR2 YYREEE (reference sequence). The CDR3 length is 14 residues. Trimming removed 3 bases from V and 4 bases from J; junction bases left unmatched: 7. The CDR3 loop reads CASSSRDRQYEQYF. CDR3 in DNA: TGTGCCAGCAGCTCCCGGGACAGACAATACGAGCAGTACTTC.

This clonotype was recorded a few times. The CDR3 here is CASSSTGGGLYNEQFF. CDR3 DNA: TGTGCCAGCAGTTCCACCGGGGGGGGACTCTACAATGAGCAGTTCTTC. The chain carries TRBV6-2 or TRBV6-3 and TRBJ2-1; TRBD2 matches 8 bases. The length of the CDR3 is 16 residues. Germline V gives CDR1 MNHEY, CDR2 SVGEGT. The V and J ends lost 4 bases and 3 bases, in that order; junction bases with no gene match: 8.